Presented here are 32 T cell receptor beta chains from one specimen sequenced in a study of blood T cells in healthy people across ages. A sample-barcoded 5' primer and a J-beta primer mix were used in a second PCR of about 7 to 11 cycles. TCRdb recomputed calls from the 5' RACE reads with MiXCR, one row per CDR3 protein. This sample yields 800,000 to 1,000,000 distinct CDR3 sequences, of which 45% to 50% are seen a single time; 10% to 15% belongs to the top ten. The specimen sequenced was blood. These receptors all stem from a man aged 30 to 39 in good health.

The chain joins TRBV29-1 to TRBJ2-1, with D perhaps matching TRBD2 (5 bases). Looked up from germline, CDR1 is SQVTM and CDR2 is ANQGSEA. The CDR3 sequence is 12 residues long. The V and J ends lost 7 bases and 2 bases respectively, with 9 bases between them. This chain's CDR3 is CSATGTYNEQFF. CDR3 DNA: TGCAGCGCCACGGGAACCTACAATGAGCAGTTCTTC.

This rearrangement joins TRBV3-1 to TRBJ2-1, with D possibly being TRBD1 (6 bases). The germline V gene has CDR1 LGHDT and CDR2 YNNKEL (reference sequence). V was clipped by 5 bases and J by 7 bases, with 18 bases between them. This CDR3 spans 15 amino acids. CDR3 DNA sequence: TGTGCCAGCAGCGCCCGCGGAGTGAGGGGGAATGAGCAGTTCTTC. Translating it yields CASSARGVRGNEQFF.

The chain joins TRBV6-6 to TRBJ2-3; D remains ambiguous. The germline V gene encodes CDR1 MNHNY and CDR2 SVGAGI (reference sequence). CDR3 length: 14 residues. Trimming pared 8 bases from V and 2 bases from J, leaving 14 bases between. The CDR3 bases are TGTGCCAGCCTGGCGCAGCTCGACACAGATACGCAGTATTTT. Translated, it gives CASLAQLDTDTQYF.

About this clonotype itself: A much larger clone differs by one base, so this may be a read error. The CDR3 coding sequence is TGCGCCAGCGGCTTGGGTCGGCTAGCTGGAGACGAGCAGTACTTC. The encoded protein is CASGLGRLAGDEQYF. The chain has TRBV5-1 and TRBJ2-7, with D possibly being TRBD2 (5 bases). Germline V gene lookup returns CDR1 SGHRS and CDR2 YFSETQ. The CDR3 is made up of 15 amino acids. The variable domain in full, with the rest retrieved from reference TRBV5-1 and TRBJ2-7, is KAGVTQTPRYLIKTRGQQVTLSCSPISGHRSVSWYQQTPGQGLQFLFEYFSETQRNKGNFPGRFSGRQFSNSRSEMNVSTLELGDSALYLCASGLGRLAGDEQYFGPGTRLTVT.

This clonotype was picked up one time. The chain has TRBV3-1 and TRBJ1-1; D ambiguous. The CDR3 has 14 residues. Per the germline V gene, CDR1 is LGHDT and CDR2 is YNNKEL (reference sequence). Trimming stripped 1 base from V and 4 bases from J, with 10 bases between. CDR3 in amino acids: CASSQVESATEAFF. For the CDR3, the DNA is TGTGCCAGCAGCCAAGTGGAGTCGGCCACTGAAGCTTTCTTT.

This chain links TRBV30 with TRBJ2-7; D gene uncertain. With 1 base removed from V and 7 bases from J, the gap between germline ends came to 11 bases. Germline V CDR1 and CDR2: GTSNPN, SVGIG (reference sequence). This CDR3 spans 12 amino acids. The CDR3 coding sequence is TGTGCCTGGAGTGACTCAAGCCGGGAGCAGTACTTC. It yields the protein CAWSDSSREQYF.

V gene TRBV6-1 combines with J gene TRBJ2-3; no clear D. This CDR3 has 16 residues. CDR1 and CDR2 (germline): MNHNS, SASEGT. V gave up 3 bases and J gave up 2 bases, with 15 bases separating them. This chain's CDR3 is CASSDRPDSYTDTQYF. In nucleotides, the CDR3 is TGTGCCAGCAGTGATAGGCCCGACTCTTACACAGATACGCAGTATTTT.

The chain joins TRBV29-1 to TRBJ2-5; D ambiguous. The CDR3 contains 14 residues. From germline, CDR1 is SQVTM and CDR2 ANQGSEA. V was pared by 1 base and J by 11 bases, with 20 bases between. CDR3 region: CSVEGLGSYNEQYF. As DNA, the CDR3 is TGCAGCGTTGAAGGCCTGGGTTCTTACAATGAGCAGTACTTC.

The V and J genes are TRBV6-5 and TRBJ2-2; possibly TRBD1 for D (6 bases). Deletions cut 6 bases from V and 4 bases from J, with 15 bases between. The CDR3 has 15 amino acids. CDR1 is MNHEY and CDR2 is SVGAGI in the germline V gene. The CDR3 loop reads CASSPDRRTTGELFF. The CDR3 nucleotides are TGTGCCAGCAGCCCCGACAGGAGGACCACCGGGGAGCTGTTTTTT.

V and J are TRBV20-1 and TRBJ2-6; 10 nucleotides align to TRBD1. This CDR3 is 17 amino acids long. Germline V gives CDR1 DFQATT, CDR2 SNEGSKA (reference sequence). J lost 0 bases, V lost 3 bases, and 5 bases had no gene match. CDR3 residues: CSASTDRGISGANVLTF. The CDR3 nucleotides read TGCAGTGCTAGCACGGACAGGGGGATCTCTGGGGCCAACGTCCTGACTTTC.

The J gene is TRBJ1-2, the V gene TRBV20-1, with TRBD1 matching 10 bases. V lost 0 bases, J lost 1 base, and 8 bases stayed unmatched. This CDR3 is built from 17 residues. Per germline, CDR1 DFQATT and CDR2 SNEGSKA (reference sequence). CDR3 sequence reads: CSARDQGTGESNYGYTF. The CDR3 coding sequence is TGCAGTGCTAGAGATCAAGGGACAGGGGAGAGTAACTATGGCTACACCTTC.

V gene TRBV20-1 combines with J gene TRBJ1-4; no reliable D call. V was pared by 3 bases and J by 5 bases, with 10 bases between. The CDR3 covers 13 residues. Germline CDR1 reads DFQATT; CDR2 reads SNEGSKA (reference sequence). In nucleotides, the CDR3 is TGCAGTGCTAGCGAGCCCCTAAATGAAAAACTGTTTTTT. Encoded protein: CSASEPLNEKLFF.

For this clonotype: One end of the junction does not line up with germline, which may come from a read error. The V call is TRBV12-3 or TRBV12-4, the J call TRBJ1-2; 7 bases agree with TRBD1. This CDR3 has 13 residues. As DNA, the CDR3 is TGTGCCAGCAGGCAGGGGGAAGTTTATGGCTGCACCTTC. Translation gives CASRQGEVYGCTF.

This clonotype has just one count. This chain uses TRBV4-2 with TRBJ2-5; TRBD2 is a possible D gene (5 bases). The CDR3 is 14 amino acids. Per germline, CDR1 LGHNA and CDR2 YNFKEQ. The V gene lost 1 base and the J gene lost 5 bases, with 11 bases spanning the gap. The CDR3 sequence: CASSQGQLGETQYF. The CDR3 DNA follows: TGTGCCAGCAGCCAAGGTCAACTAGGTGAGACCCAGTACTTC.

The table lists this clonotype with a few counts. This chain uses TRBV6-6 with TRBJ1-2, with D possibly TRBD1 on 5 matching bases. The CDR3 has 13 residues. Trimming removed 8 bases at V and 1 base at J, with 11 bases between. Germline lookup yields CDR1 MNHNY and CDR2 SVGAGI (reference sequence). Here the CDR3 reads CASGLQVNYGYTF. The CDR3 DNA reads as TGTGCCAGCGGCCTACAGGTTAACTATGGCTACACCTTC.

A few counts support this clonotype. The chain uses TRBV6-2 or TRBV6-3 and TRBJ1-2; maybe TRBD1 (6 bases). V shed 7 bases and J shed 7 bases, with 13 bases lying between them. Germline V lookup: CDR1 MNHEY, CDR2 SVGEGT. CDR3 length: 12 residues. This CDR3 reads CASIGGDGGYTF. CDR3 nucleotides: TGTGCCAGCATCGGGGGCGACGGTGGCTACACCTTC.

The chain recombines TRBV5-1 with TRBJ1-1, with D tentatively TRBD1 (5 bases). Deletions cut 5 bases from V and 8 bases from J, with 13 bases between. The CDR3 consists of 12 residues. Germline V gene lookup returns CDR1 SGHRS and CDR2 YFSETQ. The CDR3 here is CASRWTEGEAFF. The CDR3 nucleotides read TGCGCCAGCAGATGGACGGAGGGGGAAGCTTTCTTT.

In this sample, this clonotype turned up once. The genes are TRBV10-3 and TRBJ2-4, with D perhaps given as TRBD1 or TRBD2 (5 bases each). Trimming pared 0 bases from V and 1 base from J, leaving 10 bases between. The CDR3 extends over 16 amino acids. Germline CDR1 reads ENHRY; CDR2 reads SYGVKD. In nucleotides, the CDR3 is TGTGCCATCAGTGAGTCAGGGACGAAGGCCAAAAACATTCAGTACTTC. Its protein is CAISESGTKAKNIQYF.

This clonotype appeared once. The CDR3, as DNA: TGTGCCAGCAGGGCGGGACTAGCGGGGGGGCTTTACAATGAGCAGTTCTTC. It encodes CASRAGLAGGLYNEQFF. The chain recombines TRBV11-3 with TRBJ2-1; 16 bases align to TRBD2. This CDR3 is built from 17 residues. The germline V gene encodes CDR1 SGHNT and CDR2 YENEEA. Trimming cost V 6 bases and J 4 bases; bases outside gene matches: 6. The whole variable domain, remainder taken from reference TRBV11-3 and TRBJ2-1, is EAGVVQSPRYKIIEKKQPVAFWCNPISGHNTLYWYLQNLGQGPELLIRYENEEAVDDSQLPKDRFSAERLKGVDSTLKIQPAELGDSAVYLCASRAGLAGGLYNEQFFGPGTRLTVL.

The chain joins TRBV18 to TRBJ2-1; D remains unclear. Trimming took 1 base from V and 5 from J, leaving 6 bases between them. This CDR3 region has 13 residues. CDR1 and CDR2 from the germline V gene are KGHSH and LQKENI. As DNA, the CDR3 is TGTGCCAGCTCACCACGGGCAGACAATGAGCAGTTCTTC. Its protein product is CASSPRADNEQFF.

The rearrangement joins TRBV7-9 to TRBJ1-1; D is unresolved. Trimming cost V 4 bases and J 8 bases, with 8 bases left between them. This CDR3 contains 11 residues. The germline V gene has CDR1 SEHNR and CDR2 FQNEAQ (reference sequence). The CDR3 protein is CASSSVGEAFF. The CDR3 nucleotides are TGTGCCAGCAGCTCGGTAGGAGAAGCTTTCTTT.

This clonotype was observed a few times. The J gene is TRBJ2-3, the V gene TRBV4-2; weak D call: TRBD2 (5 bases). Trimming cost V 9 bases and J 5 bases, with 21 bases left between them. Germline-derived CDR1 and CDR2 are LGHNA and YNFKEQ. This CDR3 has 15 amino acids. The CDR3 protein is CASSTRSGLLDTQYF. CDR3 coding DNA: TGTGCCAGTAGCACCAGGAGCGGTCTGTTAGATACGCAGTATTTT.

There are a few counts of this clonotype. This rearrangement joins TRBV6-5 to TRBJ2-3; 7 positions agree with TRBD1. CDR3 size: 16 residues. J lost 2 bases, V lost 3 bases, and 8 bases had no gene match. CDR1 MNHEY and CDR2 SVGAGI come from the germline V gene. The DNA of the CDR3 is TGTGCCAGCAGTTATTCTCCGGGACAGCTCACAGATACGCAGTATTTT. Translation gives CASSYSPGQLTDTQYF.

This clonotype was counted at least ten times. J is TRBJ1-2 and V is TRBV2; 8 bases align to TRBD1. With V trimmed by 6 bases and J by 2 bases, 2 bases remained unmatched. Per germline, CDR1 SNHLY and CDR2 FYNNEI. The CDR3 is 13 residues long. DNA for the CDR3: TGTGCCAGCAGGGGGACAGGCAACTATGGCTACACCTTC. Protein: CASRGTGNYGYTF. The full variable domain, with the rest looked up from reference TRBV2 and TRBJ1-2, is EPEVTQTPSHQVTQMGQEVILRCVPISNHLYFYWYRQILGQKVEFLVSFYNNEISEKSEIFDDQFSVERPDGSNFTLKIRSTKLEDSAMYFCASRGTGNYGYTFGSGTRLTVV.

This chain joins TRBV27 and TRBJ2-5, with D possibly being TRBD2 (5 bases). From germline, CDR1 is MNHEY and CDR2 SMNVEV (reference sequence). The CDR3 consists of 14 residues. V dropped 5 bases and J dropped 4 bases, with 14 bases sitting between them. The CDR3 nucleotides read TGTGCCAGCAGTCCCCCTCGGGATCGAGAGACCCAGTACTTC. Translating it yields CASSPPRDRETQYF.

Many counts were recorded for this clonotype. This chain connects TRBV2 to TRBJ1-4, with TRBD1 matching over 9 bases. V was clipped by 5 bases and J by 8 bases; unmatched bases: 3. The V gene's germline CDR1 is SNHLY and CDR2 FYNNEI. CDR3 length: 13 amino acids. The CDR3 sequence: CASSPTGGEKLFF. In nucleotides, the CDR3 is TGTGCCAGCAGTCCGACAGGGGGGGAAAAACTGTTTTTT.

V usage is TRBV12-3 or TRBV12-4 and J usage is TRBJ2-3; the D is unclear. Trimming pared 5 bases from V and 0 bases from J, leaving 9 bases between. The CDR3 is made up of 14 amino acids. The CDR3 region has the DNA TGTGCCAGCAGTCGGAGAATAAGCACAGATACGCAGTATTTT. Translation: CASSRRISTDTQYF.

The chain couples TRBV20-1 to TRBJ2-7; D uncertain. V was clipped by 1 base and J by 2 bases, with 9 bases between them. This CDR3 has 13 amino acids. Germline values: CDR1 DFQATT, CDR2 SNEGSKA (reference sequence). In DNA form, the CDR3 reads TGCAGTGCTAGAGGAAAGGTAACCTACGAGCAGTACTTC. Its protein product is CSARGKVTYEQYF.

This clonotype was seen a few times. The chain joins TRBV24-1 to TRBJ2-1; tentative D call: TRBD1 (7 bases). The CDR3 is 13 residues long. The germline V gene has CDR1 KGHDR and CDR2 SFDVKD. Deletions cut 3 bases from V and 8 bases from J, with 10 bases between. DNA of the CDR3: TGTGCCACCAGTGATCAGGGGGGCTATGAGCAGTTCTTC. Translation: CATSDQGGYEQFF.

V gene TRBV18 combines with J gene TRBJ2-1, with 14 nucleotides matching TRBD2. V gave up 6 bases and J gave up 4 bases; unmatched junction bases: 5. Germline V gives CDR1 KGHSH, CDR2 LQKENI. The CDR3 totals 16 residues. The CDR3 loop is CASSGTSGGLYNEQFF. The CDR3 DNA sequence: TGTGCCAGCTCGGGGACTAGCGGGGGCCTTTACAATGAGCAGTTCTTC.

This clonotype was seen more than once but under ten times. The gene calls are TRBV7-2 and TRBJ1-4; D unclear. Trimming shortened V by 10 bases and J by 8 bases, and 17 bases separated the two germline ends. Per germline, CDR1 SGHTA and CDR2 FQGNSA. The CDR3 is made up of 13 amino acids. For the CDR3, the DNA is TGTGCCACTAAGGGAGGGCAGAACGAAAAACTGTTTTTT. As protein: CATKGGQNEKLFF.

The CDR3 loop reads CASSGDGRYAEAFF. CDR3 coding DNA: TGTGCCAGCAGCGGGGACGGACGATACGCTGAAGCTTTCTTT. V and J are TRBV9 and TRBJ1-1, with D maybe TRBD1 (5 bases). This CDR3 has 14 amino acids. Trimming cost V 3 bases and J 6 bases, with 15 bases left between them. The germline gives CDR1 SGDLS, CDR2 YYNGEE.